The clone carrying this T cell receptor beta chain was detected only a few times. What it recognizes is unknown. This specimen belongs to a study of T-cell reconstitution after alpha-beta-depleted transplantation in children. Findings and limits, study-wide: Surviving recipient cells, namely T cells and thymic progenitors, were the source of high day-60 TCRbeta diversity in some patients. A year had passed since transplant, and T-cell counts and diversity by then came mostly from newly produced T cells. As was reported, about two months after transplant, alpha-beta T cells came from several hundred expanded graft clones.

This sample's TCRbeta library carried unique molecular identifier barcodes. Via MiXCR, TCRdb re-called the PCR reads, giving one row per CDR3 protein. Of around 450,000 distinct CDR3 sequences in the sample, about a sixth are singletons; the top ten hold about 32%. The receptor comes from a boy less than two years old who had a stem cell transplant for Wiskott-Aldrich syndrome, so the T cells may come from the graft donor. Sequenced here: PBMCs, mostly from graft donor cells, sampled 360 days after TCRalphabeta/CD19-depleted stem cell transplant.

The CDR3, as DNA: TGTGCCAGCAGCTTAGCGGCTAGCTCCTACGAGCAGTACTTC. It yields the protein CASSLAASSYEQYF. The J gene is TRBJ2-7, the V gene TRBV7-2; D is undetermined. Germline V CDR1 and CDR2: SGHTA, FQGNSA. The CDR3 is 14 residues long. V was cut by 0 bases and J by 0 bases, with 6 bases left in between.